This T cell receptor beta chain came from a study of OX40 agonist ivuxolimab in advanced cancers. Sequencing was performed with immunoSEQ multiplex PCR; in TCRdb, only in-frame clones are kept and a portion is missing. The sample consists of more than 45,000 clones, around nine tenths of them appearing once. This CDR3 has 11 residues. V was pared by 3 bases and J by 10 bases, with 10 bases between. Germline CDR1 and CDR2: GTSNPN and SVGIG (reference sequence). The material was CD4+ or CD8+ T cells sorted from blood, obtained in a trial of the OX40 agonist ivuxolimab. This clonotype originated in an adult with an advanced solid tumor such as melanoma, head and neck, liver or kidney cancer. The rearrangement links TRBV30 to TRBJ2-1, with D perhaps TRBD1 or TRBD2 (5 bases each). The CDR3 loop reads CAWSPGLEQFF. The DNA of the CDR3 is TGTGCCTGGAGCCCGGGGCTAGAGCAGTTCTTC.